Shown below are 19 T cell receptor beta chains from a single sample sequenced in a study of OX40 agonist ivuxolimab in advanced cancers. Sequencing used immunoSEQ multiplex PCR; TCRdb keeps in-frame clones, though not all of them. This table holds 65,000 to 70,000 clones, approximately 90% found once. The sample consisted of CD4+ or CD8+ T cells sorted from blood, taken in a trial of the OX40 agonist ivuxolimab. The receptors come from an adult with an advanced solid tumor such as melanoma, head and neck, liver or kidney cancer.

This clone was seen a handful of times. The chain links TRBV6-1 to TRBJ1-1, with TRBD1 as a possible D gene (6 bases). The CDR3 sequence is 14 residues long. Germline values: CDR1 MNHNS, CDR2 SASEGT. The V end lost 0 bases, the J end lost 6 bases, and 11 bases lay between the germline ends. The CDR3 region has the DNA TGTGCCAGCAGTGAAGCGTGGGACAACTCTGAAGCTTTCTTT. As protein: CASSEAWDNSEAFF.

The gene calls are TRBV9 and TRBJ2-1, with D perhaps TRBD1 or TRBD2 (5 bases each). Germline V lookup: CDR1 SGDLS, CDR2 YYNGEE. V was clipped by 0 bases and J by 3 bases, with 16 bases between them. This CDR3 spans 17 amino acids. The CDR3 protein is CASSVGDGKMGYNEQFF. The CDR3, as DNA: TGTGCCAGCAGCGTAGGGGACGGCAAAATGGGCTACAATGAGCAGTTCTTC. The variable domain in full, completed from reference TRBV9 and TRBJ2-1, reads DSGVTQTPKHLITATGQRVTLRCSPRSGDLSVYWYQQSLDQGLQFLIQYYNGEERAKGNILERFSAQQFPDLHSELNLSSLELGDSALYFCASSVGDGKMGYNEQFFGPGTRLTVL.

The J gene is TRBJ1-1, the V gene TRBV10-2, with D hard to call. This CDR3 region has 16 residues. V lost 4 bases to trimming and J lost 10 bases, with 25 bases between them. Germline V gives CDR1 WSHSY, CDR2 SAAADI. CDR3 DNA: TGCGCCAGCAGTGCCTTGGACTCTTACGCCCTGGAGGGAGCTTTCTTT. This codes for CASSALDSYALEGAFF.

V gene TRBV5-6 combines with J gene TRBJ2-1, with D perhaps assigned TRBD1 or TRBD2 (5 bases each). Trimming shortened V by 0 bases and J by 2 bases, and 9 bases separated the two germline ends. The CDR3 spans 15 residues. Germline CDR1 SGHDT, CDR2 YYEEEE. The CDR3: CASSLAGPTYNEQFF. CDR3 nucleotides: TGTGCCAGCAGCTTGGCGGGACCGACCTACAATGAGCAGTTCTTC.

The chain carries TRBV13 and TRBJ2-5, with 8 bases identical to TRBD2. V was clipped by 9 bases and J by 1 base; unmatched bases: 13. CDR3 size: 16 residues. Germline assignment: CDR1 PRHDT and CDR2 FYEKMQ (reference sequence). CDR3 protein: CASSPPASGGQETQYF. As DNA, the CDR3 is TGTGCCAGTTCCCCCCCGGCCAGCGGGGGCCAAGAGACCCAGTACTTC.

The genes are TRBV29-1 and TRBJ2-2; tentative D call: TRBD2 (6 bases). The CDR3 consists of 13 residues. Trimming removed 4 bases from V and 9 bases from J, with 15 bases in between. The germline gives CDR1 SQVTM, CDR2 ANQGSEA. CDR3 residues: CSVVGGAGRELFF. CDR3 nucleotide sequence: TGCAGCGTTGTTGGAGGGGCCGGTCGGGAGCTGTTTTTT.

This clone was detected only once. The chain couples TRBV19 to TRBJ2-5; 8 bases are a match to TRBD1. The germline gives CDR1 LNHDA, CDR2 SQIVND (reference sequence). V lost 5 bases, J lost 5 bases, and 10 bases stayed unmatched. The CDR3 runs to 15 residues. The CDR3 spells CASSLQGVLGETQYF. CDR3 nucleotides: TGTGCCAGTAGTCTACAGGGGGTGTTGGGGGAGACCCAGTACTTC.

This sequence joins TRBV7-1 and TRBJ2-5; 8 bases map to TRBD1. TRBV7-1 is an ORF, and what it does is uncertain. V lost 3 bases, J lost 4 bases, and 1 base stayed unmatched. This CDR3 spans 13 amino acids. The CDR3 DNA reads TGTGCCAGCAGCTCCAGGGGGCCAGAGACCCAGTACTTC. It specifies CASSSRGPETQYF.

This chain links TRBV4-2 with TRBJ1-5, with 7 bases aligning to TRBD1. Germline CDR1 is LGHNA and CDR2 is YNFKEQ. V dropped 0 bases and J dropped 5; count of bases not matched to a gene: 16. The CDR3 is made up of 19 amino acids. In nucleotides, the CDR3 is TGTGCCAGCAGCCAAGACCCAGTCGGGACAGAAGGCGGCCATCAGCCCCAGCATTTT. Translation: CASSQDPVGTEGGHQPQHF.

The chain links TRBV5-1 to TRBJ2-1; D is perhaps TRBD1 or TRBD2 (5 bases each). This CDR3 comprises 16 residues. The germline V gene encodes CDR1 SGHRS and CDR2 YFSETQ. Trimming pared 4 bases from V and 6 bases from J, leaving 20 bases between. The CDR3 loop reads CASSPSTGTSFNEQFF. For the CDR3, the DNA is TGCGCCAGCAGCCCAAGTACCGGGACCAGTTTCAATGAGCAGTTCTTC.

Relative to its sample, this clone is medium-sized (0.01 to 0.1%). The gene calls are TRBV12-5 and TRBJ2-7; possibly TRBD1 or TRBD2 for D (6 bases each). Germline assignment: CDR1 LGHNT and CDR2 FRNRAP. Trimming took 3 bases from V and 5 from J, leaving 17 bases between them. CDR3 length equals 15 residues. CDR3 DNA sequence: TGTGCTAGTGGTTTCGCCCAGGTGGGGGGCGACGAGCAGTACTTC. Encoded protein: CASGFAQVGGDEQYF. The variable domain in full, with the rest retrieved from reference TRBV12-5 and TRBJ2-7, is DARVTQTPRHKVTEMGQEVTMRCQPILGHNTVFWYRQTMMQGLELLAYFRNRAPLDDSGMPKDRFSAEMPDATLATLKIQPSEPRDSAVYFCASGFAQVGGDEQYFGPGTRLTVT.

The CDR3 sequence: CASSPGGYYGYTF. In DNA form, the CDR3 reads TGCGCCAGCAGCCCCGGGGGGTACTATGGCTACACCTTC. The chain carries TRBV4-1 and TRBJ1-2; possible D gene TRBD1, 5 bases. V was pared by 4 bases and J by 3 bases, with 9 bases between. This CDR3 has 13 amino acids. The germline V gene has CDR1 MGHRA and CDR2 YSYEKL.

The chain employs TRBV6-1 and TRBJ2-2; 9 bases fit TRBD1. The junction had 4 bases not matched to a gene; V was cut back by 5 bases and J by 6 bases. The CDR3 covers 14 residues. Germline CDR1 MNHNS, CDR2 SASEGT. The CDR3 nucleotides read TGTGCCAGCAGTAACCGACAGGGGGCCGGGGAGCTGTTTTTT. Amino acids: CASSNRQGAGELFF.

V and J are TRBV4-1 and TRBJ2-2, with a tentative D call TRBD1 (7 bases). Germline V gene lookup returns CDR1 MGHRA and CDR2 YSYEKL. The germline V and J ends were trimmed by 3 bases and 4 bases, with 15 bases remaining between them. The CDR3 contains 16 residues. CDR3 residues: CASSQEGQLSTGELFF. The CDR3 nucleotides read TGCGCCAGCAGCCAGGAGGGACAGTTGAGCACCGGGGAGCTGTTTTTT.

CDR3 amino acids: CASRTRTGELFF. CDR3 DNA sequence: TGTGCCAGCAGAACCCGCACCGGGGAGCTGTTTTTT. The chain joins TRBV6-1 to TRBJ2-2; D gene unclear. CDR1 MNHNS and CDR2 SASEGT come from the germline V gene. The CDR3 runs 12 residues. V was cut by 6 bases and J by 4 bases, with 6 bases left in between.

This chain uses TRBV5-1 with TRBJ2-7, with TRBD1 matching over 10 bases. Trimming removed 2 bases from V and 6 bases from J; junction bases left unmatched: 8. Germline values: CDR1 SGHRS, CDR2 YFSETQ. The CDR3 runs to 15 residues. The CDR3, as DNA: TGCGCCAGCAGCTTTACCGGGACAGGGGTTGCCGAGCAGTACTTC. Translation gives CASSFTGTGVAEQYF.

This chain links TRBV6-4 with TRBJ2-1; 12 nucleotides agree with TRBD1. CDR3 length: 16 residues. The germline CDR1 and CDR2 sequences are MRHNA and SNTAGT. Unmatched junction bases numbered 5, after V lost 1 base and J lost 7 bases. CDR3 nucleotides: TGTGCCAGCAGTGACTTTGGGGGACAGGGGGCAAATGAGCAGTTCTTC. Encoded protein: CASSDFGGQGANEQFF.

The rearrangement joins TRBV4-1 to TRBJ2-3; D is undetermined. The CDR3 runs 13 residues. CDR1 is MGHRA and CDR2 is YSYEKL in the germline V gene. V was clipped by 4 bases and J by 6 bases, with 11 bases between them. CDR3 bases: TGCGCCAGCAGCCTTCGCTCCGCGGATACGCAGTATTTT. Translated: CASSLRSADTQYF.

The chain couples TRBV12-5 to TRBJ1-1; tentatively, D is TRBD1 (6 bases). Trimming cost V 6 bases and J 7 bases, with 15 bases left between them. CDR3 length: 13 residues. Germline V gene data show CDR1 as LGHNT and CDR2 as FRNRAP. The CDR3 is CASGKRGSDEAFF. CDR3 bases: TGTGCTAGTGGAAAGAGGGGGTCGGATGAAGCTTTCTTT.